This section outlines one T cell receptor beta chain sequence together with its context. Its antigen is not identified. The sample originates from a study of robustness of blood B and T cell sequencing. This CDR3 is 15 amino acids long. V was clipped by 4 bases and J by 1 base, with 12 bases between them. Germline values: CDR1 KGHDR, CDR2 SFDVKD. Study conclusions and caveats: Pooling about 27-40 ml blood nearly saturated top 10,000 TCRbeta clonotype coverage. About 94% of top 10,000 TCRbeta clonotypes appeared in replicate libraries.

The cDNA carried a universal priming site added by a 5' template-switch oligo. A 12-nucleotide random UMI in the template-switch oligo labeled every cDNA molecule. TCRdb recomputed calls from the PCR reads with MiXCR, one row per CDR3 protein. The table lists about 3,500 distinct CDR3 sequences, around half of them singletons. Instead of genomic DNA, mRNA was used to measure TCR beta repertoires. Unsorted buffy coat leukocytes provided the RNA. The receptor was derived from a human donor in good health. Sequencing was carried out using peripheral blood. The rearrangement uses TRBV24-1 and TRBJ1-2; D is perhaps TRBD1 (5 bases). The CDR3 coding sequence is TGTGCCACCAGTGACGGGGACGGGTTTAACTATGGCTACACCTTC. Its translation: CATSDGDGFNYGYTF.